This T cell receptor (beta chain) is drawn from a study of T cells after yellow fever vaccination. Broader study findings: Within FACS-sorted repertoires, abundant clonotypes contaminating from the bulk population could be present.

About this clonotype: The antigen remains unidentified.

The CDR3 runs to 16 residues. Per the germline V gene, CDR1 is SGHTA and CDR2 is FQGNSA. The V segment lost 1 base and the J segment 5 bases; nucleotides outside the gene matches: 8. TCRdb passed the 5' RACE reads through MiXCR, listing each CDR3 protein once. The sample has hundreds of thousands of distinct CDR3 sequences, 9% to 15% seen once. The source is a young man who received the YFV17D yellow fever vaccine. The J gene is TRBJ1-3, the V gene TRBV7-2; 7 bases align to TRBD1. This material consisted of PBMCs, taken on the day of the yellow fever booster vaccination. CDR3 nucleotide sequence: TGTGCCAGCAGCTTAGGGCTCCAGGGGGGCCGAAACACCATATATTTT. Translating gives CASSLGLQGGRNTIYF.